This T cell receptor (beta chain) was captured in a study of shared clonotypes between healthy human individuals. Using immunoSEQ multiplex PCR, the repertoire was profiled, and TCRdb retains in-frame clones only, with some absent. The sample lists around 1.6 million clones; nearly 99% were seen once. Germline-derived CDR1 and CDR2 are SGHTA and FQGTGA. V lost 0 bases, J lost 4 bases, and 12 bases lay in between. This CDR3 spans 15 amino acids. The investigators split CD4+ cells into a CD45RA+ naive subset and a CD45RA-negative memory subset. As concerns this clone: Antigen specificity is unknown.

General observations from the study: The rarefaction results pointed to incomplete sorted-subset sequencing despite large depth.

The TCR originated in a man between 25 and 39 years old in good health. The V call is TRBV7-3, the J call TRBJ1-1; tentative D call: TRBD1 (5 bases). Sequenced sample: naive CD4+ T cells sorted from blood. The subset: CD45RA+ positively selected. DNA of the CDR3: TGTGCCAGCAGCTTAACTGGGGGTCGGGGCACTGAAGCTTTCTTT. This codes for CASSLTGGRGTEAFF.